The rows below give T cell receptor beta chains drawn from one sample of a study of blood T cell repertoires in COVID-19. Assay: immunoSEQ multiplex PCR; the TCRdb copy retains only in-frame clones and omits some. The table includes about 210,000 clones, roughly 91% detected once. The sample comprised PBMCs or T cells enriched from blood (not recorded which). The origin of the receptors is a man younger than 40 in a cohort exposed to, infected with or recovered from COVID-19 (not recorded which). Each CDR3 is given with its conserved first and last residue.

TRBV18,TRBJ2-3,CASSPDRDRDTQYF
TRBV7-9,TRBJ1-2,CASSSTGKGVYGYTF
TRBV5-1,TRBJ1-1,CASSLVGGKNTEAFF
TRBV28,TRBJ1-5,CASREPWGGLIGNQPQHF
TRBV5-1,TRBJ2-7,CASSHGHRYEQYF
TRBV27,TRBJ1-1,CASSPNLGGGRNTEAFF
TRBV27,TRBJ2-3,CASSLVLLAGGTDTQYF
TRBV7-9,TRBJ1-1,CASSPPGQGPLMNTEAFF
TRBV6-5,TRBJ1-4,CASSQLATNEKLFF
TRBV28,TRBJ2-3,CASSPRGDTQYF